What follows is one T cell receptor beta chain and its context. This clonotype has more than one count but fewer than ten. The antigen this receptor binds is unknown. One base away there is no much larger clone; base qualities are not given. Sequencing was performed on an Illumina NovaSeq 6000. TCR cDNA was synthesized by 5'RACE template switching, which introduced a universal primer site and unique molecular identifiers. Priming for cDNA synthesis came from both the TCR alpha and TCR beta constant segments. Library amplification involved two PCR steps, and the second step added sample barcodes and sequencing adapters. Sequencing of libraries was performed on Illumina HiSeq 2500 (2x100 bp) or NovaSeq (2x150 bp). In the original analysis: MIGEC handled demultiplexing of reads and collapsing into UMI consensus sequences, while MiXCR performed V(D)J alignment. Clonotypes responding to the vaccine were identified with edgeR on replicate PBMC samples, with the criteria of FDR below 0.01 and a log2 fold change above 5 up to day 15. CD4 or CD8 identity was assigned to each bulk clonotype according to whether the clonotype was present at higher abundance in the sequenced CD4 repertoire or the sequenced CD8 repertoire. TCRdb redid the processing of the public reads, applying fastp at Q25 and MiXCR, and retained in-frame beta chains. Duplicate CDR3 protein sequences are folded into a single record with the most common DNA and genes. None of the V and J calls come from the authors' own analysis; TCRdb made them. This sample lists around 340,000 distinct CDR3 sequences; roughly an eighth were detected once. Approximately 3.4% of the sample rests with the top ten.

The source of the sample is a study of T cells after yellow fever vaccination (dated by TCRdb to about 2019). Background for the entire study: The SMART-Seq v4 Ultra Low Input RNA kit was used to prepare libraries from fractions with low cell numbers. To track T-cell clones before and after primary and booster YFV17D yellow fever vaccination, bulk TCR alpha and beta repertoires were sequenced longitudinally. Two healthy male donors made up the cohort, one aged 18 to 30 years and the other aged 30 to 40 years. Blood was drawn at multiple timepoints before and after primary and secondary immunization, with bulk PBMC replicates and cell subsets isolated.

Paper-wide results and their limitations: A small fraction of clonotypes showed up in both the CD4 and CD8 compartments, probably as a result of convergent recombination. The secondary T-cell response was weaker than the primary response but faster, peaking on day 5 instead of day 15. Because the study included only a couple of donors, the extent to which the findings can be generalized is limited. After the booster, most of the clones that had expanded following primary vaccination were detected again (almost 98% of CD4 and 88% of CD8), which suggests that memory was broadly maintained. Computational filtering was needed because FACS-sorted repertoires could contain abundant contaminating clonotypes from the bulk population.

The intended sense of this specimen's treatment or condition label: live attenuated yellow fever vaccine strain. A standard Ficoll-Paque protocol was used to isolate PBMCs from peripheral blood. CD4 and CD8 T-cell fractions were isolated with Dynabeads CD4 and CD8 positive selection kits. TriZol was used to extract RNA from bulk PBMCs, from CD4 and CD8 fractions, and from dextramer-positive and dextramer-negative fractions. Here the sequenced sample was CD4+ T cells sorted from PBMCs, taken 15 days after the yellow fever booster vaccination. This clonotype originated in a man aged 18-30 years who received the YFV17D yellow fever vaccine.

The bases are TGTGCCAGCAGTCCTCCCCGGGGGGGCATCACAGATACGCAGTATTTT. Its product reads: CASSPPRGGITDTQYF. This chain joins TRBV5-4 to TRBJ2-3, and 8 junctional nucleotides match TRBD2. The CDR3 runs 16 residues from the cysteine to the phenylalanine. Only the CDR3 DNA stays, 48 bases, in frame from base 1. CDR1 and CDR2, per the germline V gene (reference sequence), are SGHNT and YYREEE. Trimming removed 5 bases from V and 2 bases from J; the gene matches leave 10 bases unexplained.